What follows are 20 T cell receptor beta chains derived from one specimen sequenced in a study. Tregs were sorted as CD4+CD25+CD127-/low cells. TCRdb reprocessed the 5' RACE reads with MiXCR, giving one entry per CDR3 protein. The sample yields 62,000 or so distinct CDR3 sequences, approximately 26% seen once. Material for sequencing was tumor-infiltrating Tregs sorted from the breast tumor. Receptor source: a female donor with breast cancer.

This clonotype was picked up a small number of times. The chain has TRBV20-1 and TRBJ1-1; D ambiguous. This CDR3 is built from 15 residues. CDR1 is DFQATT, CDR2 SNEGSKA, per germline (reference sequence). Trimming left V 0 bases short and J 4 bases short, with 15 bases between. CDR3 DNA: TGCAGTGCTAGAGATCCAAGGGCAGAGGGCACTGAAGCTTTCTTT. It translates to CSARDPRAEGTEAFF.

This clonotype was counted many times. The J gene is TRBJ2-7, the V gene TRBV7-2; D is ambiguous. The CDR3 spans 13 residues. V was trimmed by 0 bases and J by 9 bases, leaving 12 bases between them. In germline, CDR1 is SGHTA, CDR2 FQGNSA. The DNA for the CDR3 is TGTGCCAGCAGCTTAGCAAAGGATTCGCCGCAGTACTTC. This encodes CASSLAKDSPQYF.

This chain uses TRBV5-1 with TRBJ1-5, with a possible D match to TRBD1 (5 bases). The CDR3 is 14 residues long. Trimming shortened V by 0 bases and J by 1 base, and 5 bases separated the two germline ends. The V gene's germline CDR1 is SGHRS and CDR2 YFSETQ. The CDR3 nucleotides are TGCGCCAGCAGCTTGGAGGGGAGCAATCAGCCCCAGCATTTT. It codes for CASSLEGSNQPQHF.

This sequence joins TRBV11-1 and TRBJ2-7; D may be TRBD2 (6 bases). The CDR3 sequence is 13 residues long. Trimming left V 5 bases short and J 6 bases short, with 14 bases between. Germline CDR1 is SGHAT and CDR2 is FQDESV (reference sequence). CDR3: CASSEGLGFEQYF. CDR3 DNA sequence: TGTGCCAGCAGCGAGGGACTGGGTTTCGAGCAGTACTTC.

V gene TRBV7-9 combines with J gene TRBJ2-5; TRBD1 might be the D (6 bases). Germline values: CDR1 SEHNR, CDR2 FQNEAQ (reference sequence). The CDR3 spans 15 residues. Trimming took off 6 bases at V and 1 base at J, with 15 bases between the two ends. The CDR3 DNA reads TGTGCCAGCAGACCGAGGGGGATTAGCCAAGAGACCCAGTACTTC. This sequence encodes CASRPRGISQETQYF.

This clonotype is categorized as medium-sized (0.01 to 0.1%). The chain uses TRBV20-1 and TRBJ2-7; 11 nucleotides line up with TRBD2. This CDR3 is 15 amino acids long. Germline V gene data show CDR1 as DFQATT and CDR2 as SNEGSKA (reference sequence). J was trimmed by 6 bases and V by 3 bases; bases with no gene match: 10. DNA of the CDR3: TGCAGTGCTAGGAAGACTAGCGGGAATTTAGGCGAGCAGTACTTC. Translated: CSARKTSGNLGEQYF.

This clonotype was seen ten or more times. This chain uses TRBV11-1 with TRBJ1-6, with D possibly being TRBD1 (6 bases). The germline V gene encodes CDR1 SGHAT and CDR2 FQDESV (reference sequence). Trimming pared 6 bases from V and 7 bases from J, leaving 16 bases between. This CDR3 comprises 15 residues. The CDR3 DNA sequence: TGTGCCAGCAGTTCAACGGACAGCGAGAATTCACCCCTCCACTTT. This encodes CASSSTDSENSPLHF.

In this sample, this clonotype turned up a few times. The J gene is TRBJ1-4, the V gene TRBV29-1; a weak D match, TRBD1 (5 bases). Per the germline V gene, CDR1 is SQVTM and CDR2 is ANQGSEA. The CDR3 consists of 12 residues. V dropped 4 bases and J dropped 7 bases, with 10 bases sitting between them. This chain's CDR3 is CSVGRGGEKLFF. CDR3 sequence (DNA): TGCAGCGTTGGGAGGGGCGGTGAAAAACTGTTTTTT. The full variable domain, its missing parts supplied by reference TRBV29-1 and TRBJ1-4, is SAVISQKPSRDICQRGTSLTIQCQVDSQVTMMFWYRQQPGQSLTLIATANQGSEATYESGFVIDKFPISRPNLTFSTLTVSNMSPEDSSIYLCSVGRGGEKLFFGSGTQLSVL.

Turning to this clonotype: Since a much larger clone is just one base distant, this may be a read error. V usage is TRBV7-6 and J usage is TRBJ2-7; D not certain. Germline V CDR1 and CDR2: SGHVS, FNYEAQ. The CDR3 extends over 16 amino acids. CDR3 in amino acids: CASSPILMFGSYEQHF. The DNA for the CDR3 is TGTGCCAGCAGCCCCATTTTGATGTTTGGTTCCTACGAGCAGCACTTC.

Here the CDR3 DNA reads TGCAGTGCTACGGTCCAGGGGCGGGAAAAACTGTTTTTT. Translated, it gives CSATVQGREKLFF. V usage is TRBV20-1 and J usage is TRBJ1-4, with TRBD1 as a possible D gene (6 bases). Between the trimmed V and J ends, which lost 4 bases and 8 bases, there was a span of 14 bases. The CDR3 sequence is 13 residues long. Per germline, CDR1 DFQATT and CDR2 SNEGSKA (reference sequence).

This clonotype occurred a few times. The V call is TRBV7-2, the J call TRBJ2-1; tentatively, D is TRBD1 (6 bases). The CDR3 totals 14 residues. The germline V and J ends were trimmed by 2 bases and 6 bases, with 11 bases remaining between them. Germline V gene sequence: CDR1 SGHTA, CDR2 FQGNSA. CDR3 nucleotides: TGTGCCAGCAGCTTACTAGGACAGTTCAATGAGCAGTTCTTC. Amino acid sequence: CASSLLGQFNEQFF.

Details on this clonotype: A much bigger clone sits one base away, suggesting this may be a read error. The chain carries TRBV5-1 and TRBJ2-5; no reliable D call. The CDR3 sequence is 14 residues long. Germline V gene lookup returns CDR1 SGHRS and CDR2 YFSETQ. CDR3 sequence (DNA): TGCACCAGCAGCTTATACAGCGATCAAGAGACCCAGTACTTC. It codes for CTSSLYSDQETQYF.

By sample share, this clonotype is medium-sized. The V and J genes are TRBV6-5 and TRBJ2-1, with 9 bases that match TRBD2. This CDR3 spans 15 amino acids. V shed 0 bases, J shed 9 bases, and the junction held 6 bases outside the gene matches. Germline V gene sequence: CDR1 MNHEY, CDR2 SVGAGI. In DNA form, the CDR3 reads TGTGCCAGCAGTTACTCGAGCGGGGGGAAGGGTGAGCAGTTCTTC. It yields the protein CASSYSSGGKGEQFF.

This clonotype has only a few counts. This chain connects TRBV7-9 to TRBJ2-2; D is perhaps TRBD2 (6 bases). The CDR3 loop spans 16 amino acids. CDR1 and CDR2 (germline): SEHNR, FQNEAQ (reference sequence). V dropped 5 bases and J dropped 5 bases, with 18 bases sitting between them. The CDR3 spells CASSRALGLATGELFF. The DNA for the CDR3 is TGTGCCAGCAGCAGGGCTTTAGGGCTAGCGACCGGGGAGCTGTTTTTT.

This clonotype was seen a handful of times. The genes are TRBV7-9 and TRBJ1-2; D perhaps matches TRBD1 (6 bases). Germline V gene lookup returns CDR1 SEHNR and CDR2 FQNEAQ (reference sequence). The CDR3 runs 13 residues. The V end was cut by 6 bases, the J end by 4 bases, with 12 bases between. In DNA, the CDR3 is TGTGCCAGCAGTCGGGACACCGGCTATGGCTACACCTTC. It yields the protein CASSRDTGYGYTF.

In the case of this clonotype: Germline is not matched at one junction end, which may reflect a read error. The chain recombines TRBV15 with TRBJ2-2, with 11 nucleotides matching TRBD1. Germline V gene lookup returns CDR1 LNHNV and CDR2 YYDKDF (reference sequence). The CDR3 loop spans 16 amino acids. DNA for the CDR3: TGTGCCACCGGCAGAGCCGGGACAGGGGGCACCGGGGAGCTGTTTTTT. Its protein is CATGRAGTGGTGELFF.

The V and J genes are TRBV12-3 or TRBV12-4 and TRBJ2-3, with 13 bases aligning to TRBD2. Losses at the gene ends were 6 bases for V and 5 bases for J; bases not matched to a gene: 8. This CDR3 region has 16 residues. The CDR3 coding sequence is TGTGCCAGCAGCCGGACTAGCGGGGGTTCTGGAGATACGCAGTATTTT. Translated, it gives CASSRTSGGSGDTQYF.

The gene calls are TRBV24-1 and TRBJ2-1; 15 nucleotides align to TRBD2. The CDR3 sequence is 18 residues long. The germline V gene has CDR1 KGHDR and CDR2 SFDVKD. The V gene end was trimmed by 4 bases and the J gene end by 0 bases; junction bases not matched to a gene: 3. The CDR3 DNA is TGTGCCACCAGTGACCCGGGACTAGCGGGAGGCTCCTACAATGAGCAGTTCTTC. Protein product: CATSDPGLAGGSYNEQFF.

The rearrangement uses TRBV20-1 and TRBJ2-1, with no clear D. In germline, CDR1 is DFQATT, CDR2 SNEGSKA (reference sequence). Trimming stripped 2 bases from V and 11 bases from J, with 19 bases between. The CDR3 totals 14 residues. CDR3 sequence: CSARSMVAADQQFF. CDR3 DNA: TGCAGTGCTAGATCCATGGTGGCGGCGGACCAGCAGTTCTTC.

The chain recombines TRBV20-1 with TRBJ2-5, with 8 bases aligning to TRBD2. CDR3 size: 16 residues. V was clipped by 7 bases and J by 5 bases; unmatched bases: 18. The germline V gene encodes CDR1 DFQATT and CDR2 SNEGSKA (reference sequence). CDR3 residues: CSVVKPGAGVKETQYF. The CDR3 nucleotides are TGCAGTGTTGTCAAACCCGGAGCGGGAGTCAAGGAGACCCAGTACTTC.